This record looks at one TCR beta chain sequence and its context. These data are taken from a study of blood T cell repertoires in COVID-19. At the level of the study: Researchers got acute and convalescent COVID-19 samples from the United States, Italy and Spain. The cDNA or gDNA used as material had been derived from T cells, B-cell-depleted T cells, or PBMCs.

Original data processing: How many nucleated cells were present was estimated from reference gene primer amplification. Sequenced by immunoSEQ multiplex PCR; TCRdb stores in-frame clones only, minus some. D and trimming come from the DNA, and the V and J calls and clone size come from that table. The sample shows approximately 220,000 clones, roughly 90% of them seen only once. The length of the CDR3 is 13 residues. The V gene end was trimmed by 4 bases and the J gene end by 3 bases; junction bases not matched to a gene: 2. The V gene is TRBV12-3 or TRBV12-4, the J gene TRBJ2-7; TRBD2 aligns across 8 bases. This TCR was recovered from a woman between 50 and 59 years old with acute or convalescent COVID-19. The specimen sequenced was peripheral blood. CDR3 bases: TGTGCCAGCAGTTCCGGGACTAGCTACGAGCAGTACTTC. It encodes CASSSGTSYEQYF.